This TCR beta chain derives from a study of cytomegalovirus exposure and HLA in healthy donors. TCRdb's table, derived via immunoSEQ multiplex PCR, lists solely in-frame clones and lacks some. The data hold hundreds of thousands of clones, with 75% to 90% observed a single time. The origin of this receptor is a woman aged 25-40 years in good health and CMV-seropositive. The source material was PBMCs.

The CDR3 loop reads CSMMTGERHEQFF. In DNA, the CDR3 is TGCAGCATGATGACAGGGGAGAGGCATGAGCAGTTCTTC. The V gene is TRBV29-1, the J gene TRBJ2-1; TRBD1 aligns across 8 bases. There are 13 residues in the CDR3. Germline values: CDR1 SQVTM, CDR2 ANQGSEA. J lost 8 bases, V lost 8 bases, and 11 bases had no gene match.